The 28 T cell receptor beta chains presented below share a single source sample, sequenced in a study of PD-L1 blockade in urothelial cancer. Profiling relied on immunoSEQ multiplex PCR, and the TCRdb table lists in-frame clones only, not all of them. The table lists approximately 79,000 clones, 87% of them singletons. Sequenced material: PBMCs, taken around atezolizumab (anti-PD-L1) treatment. Receptors originate from a woman aged 65 to 85 with urothelial cancer.

The chain has TRBV5-6 and TRBJ2-3; 11 nucleotides agree with TRBD2. Germline V gene data show CDR1 as SGHDT and CDR2 as YYEEEE. With V trimmed by 2 bases and J by 2 bases, 4 bases remained unmatched. The length of the CDR3 is 16 residues. CDR3 sequence: CASSFGLAGITDTQYF. CDR3 DNA sequence: TGTGCCAGCAGCTTCGGACTAGCGGGTATCACAGATACGCAGTATTTT.

This clone occurred once. This chain connects TRBV13 to TRBJ2-7, with D possibly TRBD1 on 5 matching bases. Trimming removed 1 base from V and 5 bases from J, with 9 bases in between. CDR1 and CDR2 from the germline V gene are PRHDT and FYEKMQ (reference sequence). The CDR3 runs 13 residues. The CDR3 DNA reads TGTGCCAGCAGCTTAGCCCAGGGCCACGAGCAGTACTTC. Encoded protein: CASSLAQGHEQYF.

This rearrangement joins TRBV25-1 to TRBJ2-3; D possibly corresponds to TRBD2 (5 bases). With 4 bases removed from V and 9 bases from J, the gap between germline ends came to 14 bases. The germline V gene has CDR1 MGHDK and CDR2 SYGVNS. The CDR3 runs to 13 residues. The CDR3 nucleotides read TGTGCCAGCAGTGGGGCCGGGATCGACACGCAGTATTTT. Protein product: CASSGAGIDTQYF.

The chain has TRBV11-3 and TRBJ2-1, with 13 nucleotides matching TRBD2. CDR1 SGHNT and CDR2 YENEEA come from the germline V gene. The junction had 5 bases not matched to a gene; V was cut back by 5 bases and J by 7 bases. The CDR3 loop spans 15 amino acids. CDR3 nucleotide sequence: TGTGCCAGCAGCCGAACTAGCGGGAGGGTAAATGAGCAGTTCTTC. This translates into CASSRTSGRVNEQFF.

This clone came up once. The gene calls are TRBV7-2 and TRBJ1-2; TRBD1 aligns across 9 bases. Per germline, CDR1 SGHTA and CDR2 FQGNSA. The CDR3 spans 14 residues. J was trimmed by 7 bases and V by 1 base; bases with no gene match: 4. CDR3 in amino acids: CASSLEGQGVGYTF. CDR3 in DNA: TGTGCCAGCAGCTTAGAGGGACAGGGAGTTGGCTACACCTTC. The whole variable domain, remainder taken from reference TRBV7-2 and TRBJ1-2, is GAGVSQSPSNKVTEKGKDVELRCDPISGHTALYWYRQSLGQGLEFLIYFQGNSAPDKSGLPSDRFSAERTGGSVSTLTIQRTQQEDSAVYLCASSLEGQGVGYTFGSGTRLTVV.

The V call is TRBV21-1, the J call TRBJ2-2; the D segment call TRBD2 is taken from the table without a DNA check. TRBV21-1 is classified as a pseudogene. The CDR3 consists of 16 residues. The CDR3 DNA follows: TGTGCCAGCAGCAAGGCGCCGGGACTAGTTGCCGGGGAGCTGTTTTTT. Its translation: CASSKAPGLVAGELFF.

The chain links TRBV27 to TRBJ1-1, with TRBD1 matching over 8 bases. The CDR3 extends over 15 amino acids. The germline V gene encodes CDR1 MNHEY and CDR2 SMNVEV (reference sequence). The ends lost 4 bases at V and 5 bases at J; junction bases unmatched: 9. The CDR3 DNA is TGTGCCAGCAGTTCCAAACACAGGGGGAAGACTGAAGCTTTCTTT. This sequence encodes CASSSKHRGKTEAFF.

The rearrangement links TRBV6-6 to TRBJ1-1; 11 nucleotides line up with TRBD1. The germline CDR1 and CDR2 sequences are MNHNY and SVGAGI (reference sequence). Trimming removed 6 bases from V and 3 bases from J; junction bases left unmatched: 6. The CDR3 length is 15 residues. CDR3 loop: CASRRGGQGDTEAFF. DNA of the CDR3: TGTGCCAGCAGGAGGGGGGGACAGGGGGACACTGAAGCTTTCTTT.

DNA for the CDR3: TGCAGTGCTAGTGACATCCAGAAAGCTTTCTTT. It specifies CSASDIQKAFF. The chain links TRBV20-1 to TRBJ1-1; D is ambiguous. With 3 bases removed from V and 9 bases from J, the gap between germline ends came to 11 bases. Per the germline V gene, CDR1 is DFQATT and CDR2 is SNEGSKA (reference sequence). The CDR3 runs 11 residues.

This clone appeared a single time. The rearrangement links TRBV7-9 to TRBJ1-2, with D unresolved. CDR1 and CDR2 from the germline V gene are SEHNR and FQNEAQ (reference sequence). Trimming removed 8 bases at V and 0 bases at J, with 10 bases between. The CDR3 totals 13 residues. The CDR3 is CASEGDSNYGYTF. As DNA, the CDR3 is TGTGCCAGCGAGGGAGATTCTAACTATGGCTACACCTTC. Based on the CDR3 plus reference TRBV7-9 and TRBJ1-2, the full variable domain is DTGVSQNPRHKITKRGQNVTFRCDPISEHNRLYWYRQTLGQGPEFLTYFQNEAQLEKSRLLSDRFSAERPKGSFSTLEIQRTEQGDSAMYLCASEGDSNYGYTFGSGTRLTVV.

The chain couples TRBV15 to TRBJ2-6; D is possibly TRBD1 (5 bases). Germline lookup yields CDR1 LNHNV and CDR2 YYDKDF (reference sequence). The CDR3 has 17 amino acids. With 4 bases removed from V and 2 bases from J, the gap between germline ends came to 15 bases. As DNA, the CDR3 is TGTGCCACCAGCAAGAGAAGTGGGGCAGCTGGGGCCAACGTCCTGACTTTC. It specifies CATSKRSGAAGANVLTF.

In its sample, this clone was seen a few times. The chain links TRBV5-1 to TRBJ2-1, with 12 bases matching TRBD2. Germline V gene lookup returns CDR1 SGHRS and CDR2 YFSETQ. The CDR3 sequence is 15 residues long. V was clipped by 4 bases and J by 3 bases; unmatched bases: 2. The chain's CDR3 is CASSALAGGYNEQFF. The CDR3 nucleotides read TGCGCCAGCAGCGCACTAGCGGGAGGCTACAATGAGCAGTTCTTC.

This chain joins TRBV5-1 and TRBJ2-6, with a weak D call TRBD1 (6 bases). The CDR3 runs to 15 residues. Germline values: CDR1 SGHRS, CDR2 YFSETQ. The ends were cut back, 5 bases at V and 0 bases at J, with 9 bases in the middle. CDR3 DNA: TGCGCCAGCAGGACAGGAAGCTCTGGGGCCAACGTCCTGACTTTC. Protein product: CASRTGSSGANVLTF.

The V call is TRBV10-3, the J call TRBJ2-5; D uncertain. Trimming took 3 bases from V and 2 from J, leaving 7 bases between them. CDR1 is ENHRY, CDR2 SYGVKD, per germline. The CDR3 has 13 residues. CDR3 bases: TGTGCCATCAGTGACAGACTGCAAGAGACCCAGTACTTC. Translating gives CAISDRLQETQYF.

This chain joins TRBV7-2 and TRBJ1-2; D is possibly TRBD1 (5 bases). CDR1 and CDR2 (germline): SGHTA, FQGNSA. This CDR3 is 12 amino acids long. V lost 5 bases and J 6 bases, leaving 10 bases between the germline ends. CDR3 DNA: TGTGCCAGCAGCCTCAGGGTCCATGGCTACACCTTC. This sequence encodes CASSLRVHGYTF.

This clone came up once. This sequence joins TRBV19 and TRBJ2-2; 8 nucleotides align to TRBD1. The CDR3 has 15 amino acids. Losses at the gene ends were 3 bases for V and 5 bases for J; bases not matched to a gene: 5. From germline, CDR1 is LNHDA and CDR2 SQIVND (reference sequence). Here the CDR3 reads CASSMQGAQTGELFF. CDR3 DNA: TGTGCCAGTAGTATGCAGGGGGCGCAAACCGGGGAGCTGTTTTTT.

The chain combines TRBV4-2 with TRBJ2-3; the match to TRBD2 covers 8 bases. Unmatched junction bases numbered 9, after V lost 4 bases and J lost 0 bases. CDR3 length: 17 amino acids. Germline CDR1 is LGHNA and CDR2 is YNFKEQ. The CDR3 is CASSRLGASGSTDTQYF. CDR3 in DNA: TGTGCCAGCAGCCGACTCGGGGCTAGCGGGAGCACAGATACGCAGTATTTT.

The chain uses TRBV10-2 and TRBJ1-4, with D possibly matching TRBD1 (6 bases). The germline CDR1 and CDR2 sequences are WSHSY and SAAADI. The CDR3 length is 15 residues. V lost 2 bases and J lost 7, with 14 bases in between. In DNA, the CDR3 is TGCGCCAGCAGTGAGCGGACAGAGCAGGGTGAAAAACTGTTTTTT. Its translation: CASSERTEQGEKLFF.

The rearrangement uses TRBV11-2 and TRBJ2-3; possibly TRBD2 for D (5 bases). This CDR3 spans 16 amino acids. Germline V gives CDR1 SGHAT, CDR2 FQNNGV. The V gene lost 7 bases and the J gene lost 6 bases, with 23 bases spanning the gap. CDR3 amino acids: CASTGSEGYLRDTQYF. DNA of the CDR3: TGTGCCAGCACCGGCTCTGAGGGTTATCTCCGGGATACGCAGTATTTT.

V is TRBV5-1 and J is TRBJ1-5; D gene ambiguous. CDR3 length equals 16 residues. V lost 0 bases to trimming and J lost 0 bases, with 10 bases between them. The V gene's germline CDR1 is SGHRS and CDR2 YFSETQ. The CDR3 sequence is CASSLVPGYSNQPQHF. In nucleotides, the CDR3 is TGCGCCAGCAGCTTGGTACCAGGCTATAGCAATCAGCCCCAGCATTTT.

The chain joins TRBV30 to TRBJ1-5; D not resolved. Germline V CDR1 and CDR2: GTSNPN, SVGIG (reference sequence). Trimming left V 2 bases short and J 4 bases short, with 9 bases between. CDR3 length equals 13 residues. CDR3 DNA: TGTGCCTGGAGTTCTTTCCGTAATCAGCCCCAGCATTTT. Amino acid sequence: CAWSSFRNQPQHF.

This chain links TRBV9 with TRBJ1-1; D gene unclear. The CDR3 extends over 14 amino acids. Trimming shortened V by 0 bases and J by 1 base, and 7 bases separated the two germline ends. Germline values: CDR1 SGDLS, CDR2 YYNGEE. The chain's CDR3 is CASSVAQENTEAFF. CDR3 DNA: TGTGCCAGCAGCGTAGCACAAGAGAACACTGAAGCTTTCTTT.

The CDR3 DNA reads TGTGCCAGCAGGGTACTGGGAGCGGAGACCCAGTACTTC. Its translation: CASRVLGAETQYF. The rearrangement joins TRBV25-1 to TRBJ2-5; maybe TRBD2 (5 bases). The CDR3 is made up of 13 amino acids. CDR1 and CDR2 (germline): MGHDK, SYGVNS. The V gene lost 6 bases and the J gene lost 5 bases, with 13 bases spanning the gap.

The chain uses TRBV9 and TRBJ2-2, with a possible D match to TRBD2 (6 bases). From germline, CDR1 is SGDLS and CDR2 YYNGEE. The CDR3 is made up of 14 amino acids. Trimming took off 7 bases at V and 3 bases at J, with 13 bases between the two ends. The DNA of the CDR3 is TGTGCCAGCCAGTGGGGGGTTGACACCGGGGAGCTGTTTTTT. This codes for CASQWGVDTGELFF. Full variable domain (rest looked up from reference TRBV9 and TRBJ2-2): DSGVTQTPKHLITATGQRVTLRCSPRSGDLSVYWYQQSLDQGLQFLIQYYNGEERAKGNILERFSAQQFPDLHSELNLSSLELGDSALYFCASQWGVDTGELFFGEGSRLTVL.

This chain uses TRBV7-3 with TRBJ2-1; 8 bases line up with TRBD2. Germline V gene sequence: CDR1 SGHTA, CDR2 FQGTGA. Germline trimming cut 4 bases from V and 4 bases from J; bases unmatched to any gene: 12. The length of the CDR3 is 17 residues. The DNA for the CDR3 is TGTGCCAGCAGCTCGGACCCGGCTAGCGGGCTGTACAATGAGCAGTTCTTC. The encoded protein is CASSSDPASGLYNEQFF.

V usage is TRBV10-3 and J usage is TRBJ2-7, with a tentative D call TRBD1 (5 bases). CDR1 ENHRY and CDR2 SYGVKD come from the germline V gene. The V gene lost 4 bases and the J gene lost 0 bases, with 10 bases spanning the gap. The CDR3 has 14 amino acids. CDR3 in amino acids: CAISVRVSSYEQYF. CDR3 sequence (DNA): TGTGCCATCAGTGTCAGGGTAAGCTCCTACGAGCAGTACTTC.

The rearrangement joins TRBV30 to TRBJ1-5, with D maybe TRBD1 (6 bases). Trimming shortened V by 2 bases and J by 7 bases, and 9 bases separated the two germline ends. CDR1 and CDR2 from the germline V gene are GTSNPN and SVGIG (reference sequence). The CDR3 is made up of 12 amino acids. CDR3 region: CAWSRQDQPQHF. CDR3 in DNA: TGTGCCTGGAGTCGACAGGACCAGCCCCAGCATTTT.

The chain carries TRBV7-9 and TRBJ1-1; D may be TRBD1 (6 bases). This CDR3 is built from 13 residues. CDR1 SEHNR and CDR2 FQNEAQ come from the germline V gene (reference sequence). Trimming stripped 8 bases from V and 4 bases from J, with 14 bases between. CDR3 coding DNA: TGTGCCAGCCATTTGACACAGGGCACTGAAGCTTTCTTT. This encodes CASHLTQGTEAFF. Looking up the rest from reference TRBV7-9 and TRBJ1-1 gives the full variable domain: DTGVSQNPRHKITKRGQNVTFRCDPISEHNRLYWYRQTLGQGPEFLTYFQNEAQLEKSRLLSDRFSAERPKGSFSTLEIQRTEQGDSAMYLCASHLTQGTEAFFGQGTRLTVV.